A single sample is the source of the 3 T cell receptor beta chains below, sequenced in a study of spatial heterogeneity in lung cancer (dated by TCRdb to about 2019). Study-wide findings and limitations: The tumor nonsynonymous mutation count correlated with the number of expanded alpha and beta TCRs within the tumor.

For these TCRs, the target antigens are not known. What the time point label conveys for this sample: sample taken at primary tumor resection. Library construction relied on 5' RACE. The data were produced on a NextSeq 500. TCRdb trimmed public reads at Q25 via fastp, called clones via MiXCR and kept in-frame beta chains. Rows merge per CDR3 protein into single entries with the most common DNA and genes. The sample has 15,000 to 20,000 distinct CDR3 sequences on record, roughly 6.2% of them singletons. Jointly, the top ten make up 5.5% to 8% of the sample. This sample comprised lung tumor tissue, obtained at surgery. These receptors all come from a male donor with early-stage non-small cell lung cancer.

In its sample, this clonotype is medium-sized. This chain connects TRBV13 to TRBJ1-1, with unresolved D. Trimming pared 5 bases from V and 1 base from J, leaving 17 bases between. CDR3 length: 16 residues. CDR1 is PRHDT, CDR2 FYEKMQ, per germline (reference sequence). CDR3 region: CASSELGSRRNTEAFF. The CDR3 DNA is TGTGCCAGCAGCGAATTGGGGTCACGGAGGAACACTGAAGCTTTCTTT.

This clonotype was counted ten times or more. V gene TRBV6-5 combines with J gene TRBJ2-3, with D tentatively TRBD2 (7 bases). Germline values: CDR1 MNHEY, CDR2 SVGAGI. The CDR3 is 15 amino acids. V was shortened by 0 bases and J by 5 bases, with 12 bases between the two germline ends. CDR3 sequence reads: CASSYSRGAKDTQYF. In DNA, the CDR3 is TGTGCCAGCAGTTACTCCCGGGGGGCAAAAGATACGCAGTATTTT.

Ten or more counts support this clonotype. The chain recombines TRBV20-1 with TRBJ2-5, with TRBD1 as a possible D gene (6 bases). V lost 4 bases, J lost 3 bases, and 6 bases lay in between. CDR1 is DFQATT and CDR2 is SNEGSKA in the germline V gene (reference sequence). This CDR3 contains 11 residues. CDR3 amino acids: CSATGEETQYF. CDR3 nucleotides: TGCAGTGCTACAGGGGAAGAGACCCAGTACTTC.